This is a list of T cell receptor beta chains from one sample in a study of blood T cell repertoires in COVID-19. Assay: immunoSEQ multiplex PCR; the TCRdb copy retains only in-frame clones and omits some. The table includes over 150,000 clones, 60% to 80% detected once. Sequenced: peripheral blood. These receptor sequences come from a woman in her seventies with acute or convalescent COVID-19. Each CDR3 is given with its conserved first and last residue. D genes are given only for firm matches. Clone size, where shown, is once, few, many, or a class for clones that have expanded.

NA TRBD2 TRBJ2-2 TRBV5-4 TGTGCCAGCAGCTTAGCGACTAGCGGGAGGAACACCGGGGAGCTGTTTTTT CASSLATSGRNTGELFF
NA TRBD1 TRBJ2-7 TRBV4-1 TGCGCCAGCAGCCAAGATCTAGGGACAGGGGTGCCCTACGAGCAGTACTTC CASSQDLGTGVPYEQYF
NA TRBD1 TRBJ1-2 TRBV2 TGTGCCAGCAGTGGACTAGGGGGACAGGAACACAACTATGGCTACACCTTC CASSGLGGQEHNYGYTF
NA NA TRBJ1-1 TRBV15 TGTGCCACCAGCAGAGGTGGGGCTCAGGCGCTGGCTGAAGCTTTCTTT CATSRGGAQALAEAFF
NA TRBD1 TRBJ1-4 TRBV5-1 TGCGCCAGCAGTCAAAGACAGGGGGGAGGTGAAAAACTGTTTTTT CASSQRQGGGEKLFF
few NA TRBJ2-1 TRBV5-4 TGTGCCAGCAGCCAGACTGCTCCGTACAATGAGCAGTTCTTC CASSQTAPYNEQFF
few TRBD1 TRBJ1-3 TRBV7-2 TGTGCCAGCAGCTTCATCGGACAGGGGGGCCCTGGAAACACCATATATTTT CASSFIGQGGPGNTIYF
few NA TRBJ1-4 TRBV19 TGTGCCAGTAGTATAGATGGACAGTCCGGTGGCAAACTGTTTTTT CASSIDGQSGGKLFF
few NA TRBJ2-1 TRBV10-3 TGTGCCATCAGTGAGTCTTTCGCGCTTTGGGGCCATGAGCAGTTCTTC CAISESFALWGHEQFF
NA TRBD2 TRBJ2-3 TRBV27 TGTGCCAGCAGTTTGCAAGGGAGGGCAGATACGCAGTATTTT CASSLQGRADTQYF
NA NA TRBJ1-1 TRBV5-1 TGCGCCAGCAGCCAAACAGTCAACACTGAAGCTTTCTTT CASSQTVNTEAFF
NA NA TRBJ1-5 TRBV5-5 TGTGCCAGCAGCGTAATTGACAGCCCCAATCAGCCCCAGCATTTT CASSVIDSPNQPQHF
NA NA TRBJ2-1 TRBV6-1 TGTGCCAGCAGTGAAAACAGGGTCTACAATGAGCAGTTCTTC CASSENRVYNEQFF
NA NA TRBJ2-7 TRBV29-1 TGCAGCGCCCTAATCCCGCGCTCCGACCTGGGGAGCGAGCAGTACTTC CSALIPRSDLGSEQYF
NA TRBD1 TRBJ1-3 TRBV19 TGTGCCAGTAGTCTACGCCACCGGGACAGCTCTGGAAACACCATATATTTT CASSLRHRDSSGNTIYF
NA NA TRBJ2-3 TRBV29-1 TGCAGCGTTGGTCGGGGGAGAGGAGATACGCAGTATTTT CSVGRGRGDTQYF
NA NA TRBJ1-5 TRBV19 TGTGCCAGTAGTATAGGCGGAGACCAGCCCCAGCATTTT CASSIGGDQPQHF
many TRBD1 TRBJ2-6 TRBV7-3 TGTGCCAGCAGCCGGGGACAGGGGGCTGGGGCCAACGTCCTGACTTTC CASSRGQGAGANVLTF
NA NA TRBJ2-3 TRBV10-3 TGTGCCATTTTGAAGTCTATCGAGGCAGATACGCAGTATTTT CAILKSIEADTQYF
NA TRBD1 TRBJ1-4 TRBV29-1 TGCAGCGTTTCCACGTACAGGGGGCTGGGTGAAAAACTGTTTTTT CSVSTYRGLGEKLFF
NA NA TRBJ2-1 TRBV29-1 TGCAGCGTTGCCGGAGTGGAGGGCAATGAGCAGTTCTTC CSVAGVEGNEQFF
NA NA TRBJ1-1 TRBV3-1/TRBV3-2 TGTGCCAGCAGCCAAGACTACACTGAAGCTTTCTTT CASSQDYTEAFF
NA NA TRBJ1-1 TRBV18 TGTGCCAGCTCCCTGTCACAGGCTGTCATAAGGACTGAAGCTTTCTTT CASSLSQAVIRTEAFF
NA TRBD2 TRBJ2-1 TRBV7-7 TGTGCCAGCAGCCCGGGACTAGCGGGAGAAAAGCAGTTCTTC CASSPGLAGEKQFF
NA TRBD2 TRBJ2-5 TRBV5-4 TGTGCCAGCAGCTTGGGGGGCGGGAGTGGGGAGACCCAGTACTTC CASSLGGGSGETQYF
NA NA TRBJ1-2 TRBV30 TGTGCCTGCCAGGGTTCCGGCTATGGCTACACCTTC CACQGSGYGYTF
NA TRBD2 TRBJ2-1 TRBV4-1 TGCGCCAGCAGCCAGGCACCCTCTAGCGGAGCCTCCTACAATGAGCAGTTCTTC CASSQAPSSGASYNEQFF
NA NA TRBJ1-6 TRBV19 TGTGCCAGTAGCCCCGGCAGGGCTAGTTCACCCCTCCACTTT CASSPGRASSPLHF
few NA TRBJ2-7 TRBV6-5 TGTGCCAGCAGGCCCGCATTAACAGCTTCCTACGAGCAGTACTTC CASRPALTASYEQYF
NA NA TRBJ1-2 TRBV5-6 TGTGCCAGCAGCTTGGTCGGAGGCTATGGCTACACCTTC CASSLVGGYGYTF
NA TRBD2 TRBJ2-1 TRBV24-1 TGTGCCACCAGAGCGGGGGGGGCCTACAATGAGCAGTTCTTC CATRAGGAYNEQFF
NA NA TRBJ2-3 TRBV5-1 TGCGCCAGCAGTGGGGCAGGGGCATGGGATACGCAGTATTTT CASSGAGAWDTQYF
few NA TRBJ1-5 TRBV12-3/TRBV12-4 TGTGCCAGCAGTAGCCCATCCAATCAGCCCCAGCATTTT CASSSPSNQPQHF
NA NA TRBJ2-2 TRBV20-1 TGCAGTGCTAGTTCTCCGAACACCGGGGAGCTGTTTTTT CSASSPNTGELFF
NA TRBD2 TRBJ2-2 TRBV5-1 TGCGCCAGCAGCTTGGCTACACTAGCGGGATTCGACACCGGGGAGCTGTTTTTT CASSLATLAGFDTGELFF
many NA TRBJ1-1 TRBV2 TGTGCCAGCACCTCAAAACAGGTTCCGCCTGAAGCTTTCTTT CASTSKQVPPEAFF
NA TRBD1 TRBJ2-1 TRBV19 TGTGCCAGTAGCCCTCGGACAGGGGGCTTGTCGGGCTACAATGAGCAGTTCTTC CASSPRTGGLSGYNEQFF
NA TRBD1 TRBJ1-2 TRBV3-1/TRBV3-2 TGTGCCAGCAGCCCCATGGACAGGAAGCAGAATGGCTACACCTTC CASSPMDRKQNGYTF
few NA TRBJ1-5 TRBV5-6 TGTGCCAGCAGCCGCGCCGGGGAACAGCCCCAGCATTTT CASSRAGEQPQHF
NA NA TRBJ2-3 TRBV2 TGTGCCATCACCACTCGGCGGCGCACAGATACGCAGTATTTT CAITTRRRTDTQYF
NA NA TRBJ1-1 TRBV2 TGTGCCAGCAAGGGGGACACCTACACTGAAGCTTTCTTT CASKGDTYTEAFF
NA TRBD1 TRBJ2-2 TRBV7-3 TGTGCCAGCAGCTCGGGACAGGGGGCCCCCGGGGAGCTGTTTTTT CASSSGQGAPGELFF
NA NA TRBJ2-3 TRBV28 TGTGCCAGCAATCATCGGGGAACAGATACGCAGTATTTT CASNHRGTDTQYF
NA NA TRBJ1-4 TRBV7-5 TGTGCCAGAACCCAACGGTGGAGTCCGGGAAATGAAAAACTGTTTTTT CARTQRWSPGNEKLFF
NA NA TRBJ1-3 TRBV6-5 TGTGCCAGCAGTTACTCGAGTCCCGCAGGGCCCACCATATATTTT CASSYSSPAGPTIYF
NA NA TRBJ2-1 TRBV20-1 TGCAGTGTGCTAGTCAATGAGCAGTTCTTC CSVLVNEQFF
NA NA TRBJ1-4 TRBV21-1 TGTGCCAGCAGCGCCGGGGAGAGAGTCTATGAAAAACTGTTTTTT CASSAGERVYEKLFF
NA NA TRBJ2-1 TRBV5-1 TGCGCCAGCAGCTTGCCCGGGAGTGAGCAGTTCTTC CASSLPGSEQFF
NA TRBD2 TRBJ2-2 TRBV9 TGTGCCAGCAGCGTAACGGGGGGGCGAGGCACCGGGGAGCTGTTTTTT CASSVTGGRGTGELFF
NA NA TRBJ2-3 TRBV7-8 TGTGCCAGCAGCTTAGTGCAGGGATGGAGCACAGATACGCAGTATTTT CASSLVQGWSTDTQYF
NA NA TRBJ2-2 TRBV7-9 TGTGCCAGCAGCTTAACGGGAGTGGACACCGGGGAGCTGTTTTTT CASSLTGVDTGELFF
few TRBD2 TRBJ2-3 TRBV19 TGTGCCAGTAGTATAGATTTGACTAGCGGGAGGCCAGATACGCAGTATTTT CASSIDLTSGRPDTQYF